This TCR beta chain comes out of a study of blood T cell repertoires in COVID-19. Across the study: There were acute and convalescent COVID-19 samples, and they came from the United States, Italy and Spain. T cells, B-cell-depleted T cells, or PBMCs provided the cDNA or gDNA that served as material.

The junction had 8 bases not matched to a gene; V was cut back by 3 bases and J by 5 bases. CDR3 length equals 17 residues. The germline gives CDR1 SGHRS, CDR2 YFSETQ. The assay was immunoSEQ multiplex PCR, and TCRdb's table has in-frame clones only and misses some. Of 200,000 or so clones in the sample, 70% to 90% were seen once. The chain employs TRBV5-1 and TRBJ2-5; 15 bases are shared with TRBD2. Sequencing was carried out using peripheral blood. The TCR originated in a man aged 45 to 65 who had recovered from COVID-19. CDR3 protein: CASSSGTSGRPGETQYF. CDR3 nucleotide sequence: TGCGCCAGCAGCTCGGGGACTAGCGGGAGGCCTGGGGAGACCCAGTACTTC.